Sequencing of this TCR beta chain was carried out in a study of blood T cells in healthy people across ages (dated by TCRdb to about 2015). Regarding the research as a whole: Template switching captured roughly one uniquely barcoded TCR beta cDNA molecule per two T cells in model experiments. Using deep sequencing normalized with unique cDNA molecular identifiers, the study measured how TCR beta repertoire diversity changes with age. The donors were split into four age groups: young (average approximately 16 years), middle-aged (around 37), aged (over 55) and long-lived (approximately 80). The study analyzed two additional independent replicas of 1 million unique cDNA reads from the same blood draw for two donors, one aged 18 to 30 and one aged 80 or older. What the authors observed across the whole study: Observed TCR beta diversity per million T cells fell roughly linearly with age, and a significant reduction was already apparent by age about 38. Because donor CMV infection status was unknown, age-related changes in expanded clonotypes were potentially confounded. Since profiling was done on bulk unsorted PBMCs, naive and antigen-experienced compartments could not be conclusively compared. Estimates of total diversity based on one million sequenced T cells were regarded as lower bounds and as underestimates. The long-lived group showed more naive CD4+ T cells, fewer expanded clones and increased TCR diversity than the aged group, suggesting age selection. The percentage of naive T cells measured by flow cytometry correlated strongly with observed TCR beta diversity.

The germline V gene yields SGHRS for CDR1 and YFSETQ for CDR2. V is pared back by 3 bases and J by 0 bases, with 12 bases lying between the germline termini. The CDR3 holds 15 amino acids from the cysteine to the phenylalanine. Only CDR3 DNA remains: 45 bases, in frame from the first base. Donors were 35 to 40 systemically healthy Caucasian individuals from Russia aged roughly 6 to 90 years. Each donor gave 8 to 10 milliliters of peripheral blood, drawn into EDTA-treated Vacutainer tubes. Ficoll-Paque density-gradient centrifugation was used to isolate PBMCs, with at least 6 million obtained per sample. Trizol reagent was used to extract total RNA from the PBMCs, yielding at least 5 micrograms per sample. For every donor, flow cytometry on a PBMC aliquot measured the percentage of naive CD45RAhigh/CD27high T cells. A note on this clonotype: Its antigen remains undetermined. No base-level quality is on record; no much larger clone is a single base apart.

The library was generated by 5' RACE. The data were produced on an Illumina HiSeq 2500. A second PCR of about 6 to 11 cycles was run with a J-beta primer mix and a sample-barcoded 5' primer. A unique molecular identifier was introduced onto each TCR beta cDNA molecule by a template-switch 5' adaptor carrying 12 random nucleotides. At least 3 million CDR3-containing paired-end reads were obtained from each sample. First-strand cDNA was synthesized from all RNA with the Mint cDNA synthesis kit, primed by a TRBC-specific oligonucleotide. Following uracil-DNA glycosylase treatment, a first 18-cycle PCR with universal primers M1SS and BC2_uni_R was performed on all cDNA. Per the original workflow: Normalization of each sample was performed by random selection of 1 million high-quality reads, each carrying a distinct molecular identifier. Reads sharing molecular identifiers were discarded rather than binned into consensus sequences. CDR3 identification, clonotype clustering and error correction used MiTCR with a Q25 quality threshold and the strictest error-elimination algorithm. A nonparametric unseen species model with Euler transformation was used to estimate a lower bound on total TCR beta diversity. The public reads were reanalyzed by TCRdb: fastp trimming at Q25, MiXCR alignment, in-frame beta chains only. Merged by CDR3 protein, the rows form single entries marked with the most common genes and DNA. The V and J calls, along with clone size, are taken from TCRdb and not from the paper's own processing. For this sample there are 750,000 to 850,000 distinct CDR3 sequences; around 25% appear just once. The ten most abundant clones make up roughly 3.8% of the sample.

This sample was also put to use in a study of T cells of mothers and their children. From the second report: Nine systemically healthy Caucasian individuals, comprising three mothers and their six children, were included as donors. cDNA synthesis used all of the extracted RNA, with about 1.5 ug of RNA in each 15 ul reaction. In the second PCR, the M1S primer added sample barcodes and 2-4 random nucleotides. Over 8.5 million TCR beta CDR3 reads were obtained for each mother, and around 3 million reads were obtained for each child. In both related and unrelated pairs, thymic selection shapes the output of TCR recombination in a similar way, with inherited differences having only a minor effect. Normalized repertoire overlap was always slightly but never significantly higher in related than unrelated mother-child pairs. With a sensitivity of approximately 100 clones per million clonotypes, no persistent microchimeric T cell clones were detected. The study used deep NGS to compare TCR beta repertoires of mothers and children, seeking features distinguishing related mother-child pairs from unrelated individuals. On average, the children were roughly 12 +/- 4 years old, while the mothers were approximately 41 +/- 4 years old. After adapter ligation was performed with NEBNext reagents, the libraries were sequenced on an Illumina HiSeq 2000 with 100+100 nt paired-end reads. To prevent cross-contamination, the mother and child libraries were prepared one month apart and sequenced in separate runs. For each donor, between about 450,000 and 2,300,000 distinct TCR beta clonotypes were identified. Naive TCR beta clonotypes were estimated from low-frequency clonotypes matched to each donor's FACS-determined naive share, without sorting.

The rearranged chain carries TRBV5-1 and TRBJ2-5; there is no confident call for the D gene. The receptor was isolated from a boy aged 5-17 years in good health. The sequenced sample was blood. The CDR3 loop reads CASSSSRRDQETQYF. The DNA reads TGCGCCAGCAGCTCGAGTCGAAGGGACCAAGAGACCCAGTACTTC.